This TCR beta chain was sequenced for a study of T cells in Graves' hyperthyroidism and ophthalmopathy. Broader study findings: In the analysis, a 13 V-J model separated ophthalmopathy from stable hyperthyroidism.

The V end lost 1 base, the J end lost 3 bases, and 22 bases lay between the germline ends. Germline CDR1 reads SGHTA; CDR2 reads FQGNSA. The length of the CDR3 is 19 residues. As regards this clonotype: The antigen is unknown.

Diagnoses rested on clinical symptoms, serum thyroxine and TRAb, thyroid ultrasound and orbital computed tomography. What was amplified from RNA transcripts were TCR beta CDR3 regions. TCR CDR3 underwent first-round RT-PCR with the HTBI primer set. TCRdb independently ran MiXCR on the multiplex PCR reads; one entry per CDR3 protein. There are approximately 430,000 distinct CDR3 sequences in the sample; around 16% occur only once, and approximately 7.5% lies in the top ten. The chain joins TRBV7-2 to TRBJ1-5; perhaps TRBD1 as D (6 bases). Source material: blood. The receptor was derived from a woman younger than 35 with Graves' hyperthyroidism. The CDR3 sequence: CASSLDFVGRGGINQPQHF. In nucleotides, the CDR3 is TGTGCCAGCAGCTTAGATTTTGTCGGCAGGGGAGGGATCAATCAGCCCCAGCATTTT. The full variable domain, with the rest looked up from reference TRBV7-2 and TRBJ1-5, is GAGVSQSPSNKVTEKGKDVELRCDPISGHTALYWYRQSLGQGLEFLIYFQGNSAPDKSGLPSDRFSAERTGGSVSTLTIQRTQQEDSAVYLCASSLDFVGRGGINQPQHFGDGTRLSIL.